These 3 T cell receptor beta chains were all obtained from the same sample, sequenced in a study of T-cell memory formation after mild COVID-19. TCRdb called the 5' RACE reads again in MiXCR, with one record for every CDR3 protein. This table holds roughly 45,000 distinct CDR3 sequences, around 25% found once. Specimen: PBMCs or a T cell subset sorted from them (not recorded which). Source of these receptors: a man aged 18-30 years who had mild COVID-19 (a few samples of this study predate the infection). Cell type and time point are not known.

This clonotype has only a few counts. The V gene is TRBV7-2, the J gene TRBJ2-7, with D tentatively TRBD2 (6 bases). CDR1 is SGHTA, CDR2 FQGNSA, per germline. Trimming shortened V by 0 bases and J by 2 bases, and 8 bases separated the two germline ends. The CDR3 is 14 amino acids. In DNA, the CDR3 is TGTGCCAGCAGCTTAGCTCGCGGGGCCTACGAGCAGTACTTC. Protein product: CASSLARGAYEQYF.

This clonotype was counted between two and nine times. The chain recombines TRBV6-2 or TRBV6-3 with TRBJ2-1; TRBD2 matches at 8 bases. Trimming took 7 bases from V and 10 from J; bases not matched to a gene: 15. The CDR3 spans 15 residues. Germline-derived CDR1 and CDR2 are MNHEY and SVGEGT. This CDR3 reads CASTSPRGGAREQFF. Here the CDR3 DNA reads TGTGCCAGCACCTCGCCCCGGGGGGGGGCACGCGAGCAGTTCTTC.

The sample holds many counts of this clonotype. The J gene is TRBJ2-4, the V gene TRBV7-9; D is unresolved. Germline CDR1 and CDR2: SEHNR and FQNEAQ (reference sequence). The CDR3 loop spans 18 amino acids. The germline V and J ends were trimmed by 3 bases and 2 bases, with 20 bases remaining between them. This CDR3 is CASSFLSLKDHTKNIQYF. The CDR3 nucleotides read TGTGCCAGCAGCTTTTTAAGCCTCAAAGACCATACCAAAAACATTCAGTACTTC. Drawing the rest from reference TRBV7-9 and TRBJ2-4, the complete variable domain is DTGVSQNPRHKITKRGQNVTFRCDPISEHNRLYWYRQTLGQGPEFLTYFQNEAQLEKSRLLSDRFSAERPKGSFSTLEIQRTEQGDSAMYLCASSFLSLKDHTKNIQYFGAGTRLSVL.